This is a list of T cell receptor beta chains from one sample in a study of T cells in Graves' hyperthyroidism and ophthalmopathy. A single record per CDR3 protein comes from TCRdb applying MiXCR to the multiplex PCR reads. The repertoire consists of nearly 750,000 distinct CDR3 sequences, with 30% to 40% occurring once and the leading ten covering more than 25%. Sequences were obtained from blood. The source is a woman between 40 and 50 years old with Graves' hyperthyroidism. Each CDR3 is given with its conserved first and last residue. A D gene is named only where the DNA matches it firmly. For some rows the clone size is stated as once, few or many, or as a class when expanded; others skip it.

TRBV5-1	TRBJ2-5	few	TRBD2	CASSLRGGPQETQYF	TGCGCCAGCAGCTTGCGCGGGGGGCCCCAAGAGACCCAGTACTTC
TRBV7-9	TRBJ1-2	many	TRBD1	CASSFDNRGPNYGYTF	TGTGCCAGCAGCTTTGATAACAGGGGACCGAACTATGGCTACACCTTC
TRBV7-2	TRBJ1-1	NA	NA	CASSPRQSYPEAFF	TGTGCCAGCAGCCCTCGACAGAGCTACCCTGAAGCTTTCTTT
TRBV7-3	TRBJ1-2	NA	NA	CASSPDYNGGYTF	TGTGCCAGCTCACCAGACTACAACGGAGGCTACACCTTC
TRBV2	TRBJ1-4	NA	NA	CASSETEDSNEKLFF	TGTGCCAGCAGTGAAACCGAGGACAGTAATGAAAAACTGTTTTTT
TRBV5-4	TRBJ2-2	many	TRBD2	CASSVAGGTGELFF	TGTGCCAGCAGCGTCGCGGGGGGAACCGGGGAGCTGTTTTTT
TRBV5-1	TRBJ1-2	NA	TRBD1	CASSEDRDYGYTF	TGCGCCAGCAGCGAAGACAGGGACTATGGCTACACCTTC
TRBV10-2	TRBJ2-4	NA	TRBD1	CATLQGARSKNIQYF	TGCGCCACCTTACAGGGGGCGAGGAGCAAAAACATTCAGTACTTC
TRBV7-2	TRBJ1-2	many	NA	CASSLNRVSTF	TGTGCCAGCAGCTTAAACAGGGTCTCCACCTTC
TRBV12-3/TRBV12-4	TRBJ1-3	many	NA	CASSLERRGNTIYF	TGTGCCAGCAGTTTAGAAAGGCGAGGAAACACCATATATTTT
TRBV20-1	TRBJ2-5	NA	NA	CSARDAVQGVETQYF	TGCAGTGCTAGAGATGCCGTACAGGGCGTGGAGACCCAGTACTTC
TRBV5-1	TRBJ1-2	NA	NA	CASSIREKGYGYTF	TGCGCCAGCAGCATCAGGGAGAAGGGCTATGGCTACACCTTC
TRBV4-1	TRBJ1-1	few	NA	CASSHHAAPSMNTEAFF	TGCGCCAGCAGTCACCACGCGGCCCCGAGCATGAACACTGAAGCTTTCTTT
TRBV7-6	TRBJ2-7	NA	NA	CASSLGYGISPHEQYF	TGTGCCAGCAGCTTAGGCTATGGGATTAGCCCCCACGAGCAGTACTTC
TRBV7-9	TRBJ2-5	NA	NA	CASRSGQAEAQYF	TGTGCCAGCAGGTCAGGGCAAGCGGAGGCCCAGTACTTC
TRBV25-1	TRBJ1-2	many	NA	CASSGRTSTYGYTF	TGTGCCAGCAGTGGAAGAACGTCAACCTATGGCTACACCTTC
TRBV6-1	TRBJ1-1	NA	NA	CASSDGGGVVTEAFF	TGTGCCAGCAGTGACGGGGGAGGGGTGGTCACTGAAGCTTTCTTT
TRBV5-1	TRBJ1-5	few	NA	CASSPRGLGPQHF	TGCGCCAGCAGCCCGAGGGGACTGGGTCCCCAGCATTTT
TRBV24-1	TRBJ1-1	NA	TRBD1	CASGGQGFVAFF	TGTGCCAGCGGAGGACAGGGGTTTGTAGCTTTCTTT
TRBV7-2	TRBJ1-6	NA	NA	CASSLTIWGRGSNNSPLHF	TGTGCCAGCAGCTTAACGATCTGGGGAAGGGGTAGCAATAATTCACCCCTCCACTTT
TRBV6-2/TRBV6-3	TRBJ2-5	few	NA	CASTLQQVLETQYF	TGTGCCAGCACTCTACAACAGGTTTTGGAGACCCAGTACTTC
TRBV20-1	TRBJ2-5	many	NA	CSAGGSGVGETQYF	TGCAGTGCTGGGGGGTCTGGGGTAGGGGAGACCCAGTACTTC
TRBV11-2	TRBJ2-3	NA	NA	CASSETGAAVTQYF	TGTGCCAGCAGTGAGACGGGGGCCGCAGTTACGCAGTATTTT
TRBV14	TRBJ2-5	many	TRBD2	CASSPPGRERKQETQYF	TGTGCCAGCAGCCCCCCGGGGAGGGAAAGGAAACAAGAGACCCAGTACTTC
TRBV19	TRBJ1-2	NA	TRBD1	CASLQPGQRIYGYTF	TGTGCCAGTTTGCAACCGGGACAGAGGATCTATGGCTACACCTTC
TRBV7-7	TRBJ2-7	many	TRBD1	CASSLGTGPYEQYF	TGTGCTAGCAGCTTAGGGACAGGCCCCTACGAGCAGTACTTC
TRBV20-1	TRBJ1-6	NA	TRBD1	CSARVRRGQRLNSPLHF	TGCAGTGCTAGAGTGCGAAGGGGGCAGCGCCTTAATTCACCCCTCCACTTT
TRBV12-3/TRBV12-4	TRBJ1-1	NA	TRBD1	CASSPDRGLGNTEAFF	TGTGCCAGCAGCCCAGACAGGGGGCTTGGGAACACTGAAGCTTTCTTT
TRBV20-1	TRBJ1-1	many	NA	CSARGYSPSGTEAFF	TGCAGTGCTAGAGGGTACAGCCCTTCGGGCACTGAAGCTTTCTTT
TRBV6-5	TRBJ1-2	many	TRBD1	CASSYSGQGYGYTF	TGTGCCAGCAGTTACTCTGGACAGGGCTATGGCTACACCTTC
TRBV25-1	TRBJ1-3	few	NA	CASRNRVYGNTIYF	TGTGCCAGCAGGAACAGGGTGTACGGAAACACCATATATTTT
TRBV5-1	TRBJ2-5	few	TRBD2	CASRRGGSQETQYF	TGCGCCAGCAGACGGGGGGGATCCCAAGAGACCCAGTACTTC
TRBV5-1	TRBJ1-2	few	TRBD1	CASSLEGQAIYGYTF	TGCGCCAGCAGCTTGGAGGGACAGGCCATCTATGGCTACACCTTC
TRBV20-1	TRBJ1-2	few	NA	CSARDLLPGGGYGYTF	TGCAGTGCTAGAGACTTACTGCCCGGCGGGGGCTATGGCTACACCTTC
TRBV7-2	TRBJ2-7	many	NA	CASSPYEQYF	TGTGCCAGCAGCCCCTACGAGCAGTACTTC
TRBV4-3	TRBJ1-4	NA	NA	CASSQGVNSEKLFF	TGCGCCAGCAGCCAAGGCGTAAACTCCGAAAAACTGTTTTTT
TRBV7-9	TRBJ1-1	many	NA	CASINVLDTEAFF	TGTGCCAGTATCAACGTCTTGGACACTGAAGCTTTCTTT
TRBV12-3/TRBV12-4	TRBJ2-3	NA	TRBD2	CASSTSGGATDTQYF	TGTGCCAGCAGCACTAGCGGGGGGGCAACAGATACGCAGTATTTT
TRBV20-1	TRBJ1-1	many	NA	CSATLGGPYTEAFF	TGCAGTGCCACCCTGGGGGGGCCCTACACTGAAGCTTTCTTT
TRBV7-9	TRBJ2-7	many	TRBD2	CASSSGLAGAYEQYF	TGTGCCAGCAGCTCAGGACTAGCGGGAGCTTACGAGCAGTACTTC
TRBV9	TRBJ1-6	many	TRBD1	CASSVGPGGNSPLHF	TGTGCCAGCAGCGTAGGTCCAGGGGGTAATTCACCCCTCCACTTT
TRBV7-2	TRBJ2-5	few	TRBD2	CASSFGGGGFQETQYF	TGTGCCAGCAGCTTTGGCGGGGGGGGCTTCCAAGAGACCCAGTACTTC
TRBV5-4	TRBJ2-5	NA	TRBD1	CASSHTGGRETQYF	TGTGCCAGCAGCCATACAGGGGGCAGAGAGACCCAGTACTTC
TRBV7-9	TRBJ1-6	many	NA	CASSLGQVRGNSPLHF	TGTGCCAGCAGCTTAGGTCAGGTCAGGGGTAATTCACCCCTCCACTTT
TRBV3-1	TRBJ1-2	few	TRBD1	CASSQTTTGGGYGYTF	TGTGCCAGCAGCCAAACTACGACAGGGGGAGGCTATGGCTACACCTTC
TRBV2	TRBJ2-5	many	NA	CASSESEAQETQYF	TGTGCCAGCAGTGAATCGGAGGCCCAAGAGACCCAGTACTTC
TRBV18	TRBJ2-7	NA	NA	CASSPSGDSYEQYF	TGTGCCAGCTCACCATCTGGCGACTCCTACGAGCAGTACTTC
TRBV7-2	TRBJ2-2	NA	TRBD1	CASSSRDRITGELFF	TGTGCCAGCAGCTCCCGGGACAGGATCACCGGGGAGCTGTTTTTT
TRBV6-2/TRBV6-3	TRBJ1-5	many	NA	CASSYGGISNQPQHF	TGTGCCAGCAGTTACGGCGGGATTAGCAATCAGCCCCAGCATTTT
TRBV4-1	TRBJ1-1	few	TRBD1	CASSKTGGGTEAFF	TGCGCCAGCAGCAAGACAGGGGGTGGCACTGAAGCTTTCTTT
TRBV7-6	TRBJ1-2	NA	NA	CASSFCQREGYGYTF	TGTGCCAGCAGCTTTTGTCAGCGGGAGGGCTATGGCTACACCTTC
TRBV12-3/TRBV12-4	TRBJ1-1	NA	NA	CAGSFPGRENTEAFF	TGTGCCGGCAGTTTTCCGGGACGGGAAAACACTGAAGCTTTCTTT
TRBV2	TRBJ1-1	many	NA	CASSVVPKNAEAFF	TGTGCCAGCAGTGTCGTCCCCAAGAATGCTGAAGCTTTCTTT
TRBV5-8	TRBJ1-2	many	TRBD1	CASSYWTGRWDGYTF	TGTGCCAGCAGCTATTGGACAGGGCGCTGGGATGGCTACACCTTC
TRBV4-3	TRBJ1-2	NA	TRBD1	CASSQPGQGSYGYTF	TGCGCCAGCAGCCAGCCGGGACAGGGTAGCTATGGCTACACCTTC
TRBV20-1	TRBJ2-5	NA	TRBD2	CSARIAGHQETQYF	TGCAGTGCTAGAATAGCGGGCCACCAAGAGACCCAGTACTTC
TRBV6-5	TRBJ2-5	NA	NA	CASSYDYSQETQYF	TGTGCCAGCAGTTACGATTACAGCCAAGAGACCCAGTACTTC